Listed below are T cell receptor beta chains from one sample, sequenced in a study of spatial heterogeneity in lung cancer. A single record per CDR3 protein comes from TCRdb applying MiXCR to the 5' RACE reads. Of around 13,000 distinct CDR3 sequences listed, 6% to 7% are singletons. Here the sequenced sample was lung tumor tissue, taken at surgery. These receptors originate from a female donor with early-stage non-small cell lung cancer. Each CDR3 is given with its conserved first and last residue. Each record gives: J gene, V gene, clone size, D gene, CDR3 length, CDR3 protein, CDR3 DNA. A D gene is named only where the DNA matches it firmly. Some rows have no size entry. The others give once, few or many, or a class for an expanded clone.

TRBJ2-7	TRBV5-1	many	-	13	CASSSGSSYEQYF	TGCGCCAGCAGCTCCGGGTCGTCCTACGAGCAGTACTTC
TRBJ1-1	TRBV7-2	many	-	14	CASSSQSGWTEAFF	TGTGCCAGCAGCTCCCAAAGTGGGTGGACTGAAGCTTTCTTT
TRBJ2-7	TRBV18	medium-sized	-	12	CASSPRAGEQYF	TGTGCCAGCTCGCCCCGTGCCGGCGAGCAGTACTTC
TRBJ2-7	TRBV20-1	many	TRBD2	16	CSARDWGSGSSYEQYF	TGCAGTGCTAGAGATTGGGGTAGCGGGAGCTCCTACGAGCAGTACTTC
TRBJ2-3	TRBV6-2/TRBV6-3	medium-sized	-	14	CASSYIGVADTQYF	TGTGCCAGCAGTTACATCGGGGTCGCAGATACGCAGTATTTT
TRBJ2-7	TRBV11-3	many	-	14	CASSLRDGPYEQYF	TGTGCCAGCAGCCTCCGGGACGGCCCCTACGAGCAGTACTTC
TRBJ1-4	TRBV28	-	TRBD1	14	CASSFGGTGKKLFF	TGTGCCAGCAGTTTTGGAGGGACAGGGAAAAAACTGTTTTTT
TRBJ2-5	TRBV11-2	many	-	12	CASSAGVQTQYF	TGTGCCAGCAGCGCAGGGGTACAGACCCAGTACTTC
TRBJ1-5	TRBV2	medium-sized	-	14	CASKREQYNQPQHF	TGTGCCAGCAAAAGAGAACAGTACAATCAGCCCCAGCATTTT
TRBJ2-1	TRBV3-1	many	TRBD2	16	CASSPYLAGGYNEQFF	TGTGCCAGCAGCCCCTATCTAGCGGGAGGTTACAATGAGCAGTTCTTC
TRBJ1-1	TRBV5-1	-	-	15	CASSLARWKNTEAFF	TGCGCCAGCAGCTTGGCACGGTGGAAAAACACTGAAGCTTTCTTT
TRBJ2-1	TRBV7-2	many	TRBD2	18	CASSLGKLAGGSYNEQFF	TGTGCCAGCAGCTTAGGGAAACTAGCGGGAGGGTCATACAATGAGCAGTTCTTC
TRBJ2-7	TRBV20-1	medium-sized	-	14	CSARDEAGAYEQYF	TGCAGTGCTAGAGATGAAGCGGGTGCCTACGAGCAGTACTTC
TRBJ2-3	TRBV7-2	many	TRBD1	15	CASSSRTGVTDTQYF	TGTGCCAGCAGCTCTCGGACAGGGGTAACAGATACGCAGTATTTT